This T cell receptor beta chain emerged from a study of identical twins. Study-wide findings and caveats: Cord blood beta clonotypes that were abundant carried fewer insertions, and memory repertoires showed no such trend.

This CDR3 contains 14 residues. Germline loops: CDR1 KGHSH, CDR2 LQKENI. Trimming pared 0 bases from V and 9 bases from J, leaving 14 bases between. cDNA carried unique molecular identifiers, and a universal primer site was added by template switching. In TCRdb, the 5' RACE reads were re-called with MiXCR into one record per CDR3 protein. The data hold hundreds of thousands of distinct CDR3 sequences, with 8% to 9% observed a single time. This clonotype was seen more than once but under ten times. Its antigen is still unknown. The data were also submitted as part of a second study, on yellow fever vaccine responses in identical twins.

Sequencing used memory (CD45RO+) T cells sorted from blood. The TCR originated in a young woman in good health. V is TRBV18 and J is TRBJ1-1; D uncertain. The chain's CDR3 is CASSPPSTGEKAFF. The CDR3, as DNA: TGTGCCAGCTCACCACCGTCGACCGGAGAAAAAGCTTTCTTT.